The sequence of this T cell receptor (beta chain) was determined in a study of regulatory T cells in long-lasting Graves disease. Time point in this sample: persistent/refractory GD, antithyroid drugs over 5 years with positive TRAb. PBMC RNA served as the TCR library source. Per American Thyroid Association guidelines, Graves' disease was diagnosed. From an endocrinology department in Xi'an, China, came the patients. As collected, the peripheral blood samples measured 7 to 9.5 milliliters each and went into EDTA tubes. This clonotype was recorded at least ten times. Arm-PCR of CDR3 regions and iRepertoire HTBI primers were the basis on which TCR beta libraries were built. TCRdb redid the calling of the multiplex PCR reads with MiXCR, one entry per CDR3 protein. The sample lists approximately 400,000 distinct CDR3 sequences, about a quarter seen once, with approximately 25% in the top ten. Specimen: peripheral blood mononuclear cells (PBMCs), collected when the disease was refractory, from a patient treated with antithyroid drugs. The sequence was obtained from a female donor with Graves disease.

CDR3 coding DNA: TGTGCCAGCAGTTTTGCGGGCGGCAACACCGGGGAGCTGTTTTTT. It codes for CASSFAGGNTGELFF. The rearrangement joins TRBV2 to TRBJ2-2; maybe TRBD2 (5 bases). This CDR3 region has 15 residues. V shed 5 bases and J shed 2 bases, with 12 bases lying between them. The V gene's germline CDR1 is SNHLY and CDR2 FYNNEI.